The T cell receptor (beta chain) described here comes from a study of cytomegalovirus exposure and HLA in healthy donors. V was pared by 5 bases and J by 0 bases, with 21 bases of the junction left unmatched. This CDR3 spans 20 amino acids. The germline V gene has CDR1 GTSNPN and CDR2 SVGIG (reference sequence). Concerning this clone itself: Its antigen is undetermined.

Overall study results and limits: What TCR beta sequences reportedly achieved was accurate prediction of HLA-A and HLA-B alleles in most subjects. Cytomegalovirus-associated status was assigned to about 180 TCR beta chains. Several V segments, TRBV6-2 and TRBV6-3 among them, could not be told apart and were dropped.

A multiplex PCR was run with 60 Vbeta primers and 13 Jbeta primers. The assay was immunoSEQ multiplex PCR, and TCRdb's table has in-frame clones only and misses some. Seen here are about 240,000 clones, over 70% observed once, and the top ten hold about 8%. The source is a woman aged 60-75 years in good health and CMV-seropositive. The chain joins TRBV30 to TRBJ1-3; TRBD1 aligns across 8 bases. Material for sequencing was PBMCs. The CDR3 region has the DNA TGTGCCTGGCTATTAAACCGGGACAGGCACCTGGTTCGCTCTGGAAACACCATATATTTT. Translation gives CAWLLNRDRHLVRSGNTIYF.